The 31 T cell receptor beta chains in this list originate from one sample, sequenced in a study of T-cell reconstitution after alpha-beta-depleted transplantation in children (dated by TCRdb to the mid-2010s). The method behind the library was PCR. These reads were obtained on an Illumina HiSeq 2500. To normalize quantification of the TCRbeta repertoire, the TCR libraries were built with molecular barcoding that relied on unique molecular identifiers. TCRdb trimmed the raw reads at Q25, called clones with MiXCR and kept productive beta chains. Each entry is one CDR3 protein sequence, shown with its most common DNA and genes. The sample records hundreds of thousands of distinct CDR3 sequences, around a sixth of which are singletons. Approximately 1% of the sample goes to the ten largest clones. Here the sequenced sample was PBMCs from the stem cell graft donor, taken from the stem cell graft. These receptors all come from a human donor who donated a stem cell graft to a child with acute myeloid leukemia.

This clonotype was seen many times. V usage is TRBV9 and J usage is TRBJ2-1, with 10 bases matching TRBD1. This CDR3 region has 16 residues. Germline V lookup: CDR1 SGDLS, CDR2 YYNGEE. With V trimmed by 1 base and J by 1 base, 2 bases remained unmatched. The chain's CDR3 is CASSVWDRGSYNEQFF. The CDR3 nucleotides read TGTGCCAGCAGCGTATGGGACAGGGGATCCTACAATGAGCAGTTCTTC.

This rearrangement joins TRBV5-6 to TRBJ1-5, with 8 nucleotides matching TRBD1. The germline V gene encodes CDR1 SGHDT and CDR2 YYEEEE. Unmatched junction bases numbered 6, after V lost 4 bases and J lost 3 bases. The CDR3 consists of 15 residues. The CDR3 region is CASSLGQGLNQPQHF. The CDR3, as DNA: TGTGCCAGCAGCCTCGGACAGGGCCTCAATCAGCCCCAGCATTTT.

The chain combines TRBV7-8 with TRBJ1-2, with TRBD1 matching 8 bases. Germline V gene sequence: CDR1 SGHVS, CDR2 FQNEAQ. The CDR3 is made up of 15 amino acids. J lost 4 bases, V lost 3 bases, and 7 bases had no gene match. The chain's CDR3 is CASSFDGQGIYGYTF. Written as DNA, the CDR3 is TGTGCCAGCAGCTTTGATGGACAGGGAATCTATGGCTACACCTTC.

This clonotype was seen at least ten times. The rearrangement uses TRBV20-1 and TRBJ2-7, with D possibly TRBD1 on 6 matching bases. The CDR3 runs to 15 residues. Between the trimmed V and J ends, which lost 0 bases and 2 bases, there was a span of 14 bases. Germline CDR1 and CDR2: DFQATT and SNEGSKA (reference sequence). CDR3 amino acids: CSARDNREITYEQYV. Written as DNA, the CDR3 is TGCAGTGCTAGAGATAACAGGGAGATCACCTACGAGCAGTACGTC.

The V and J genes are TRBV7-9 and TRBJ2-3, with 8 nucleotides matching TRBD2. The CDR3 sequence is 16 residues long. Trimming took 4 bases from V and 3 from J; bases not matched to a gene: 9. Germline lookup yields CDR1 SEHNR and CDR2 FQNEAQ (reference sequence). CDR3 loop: CASSSPRASGTDTQYF. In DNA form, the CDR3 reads TGTGCCAGCAGCTCCCCGAGGGCTAGCGGGACAGATACGCAGTATTTT.

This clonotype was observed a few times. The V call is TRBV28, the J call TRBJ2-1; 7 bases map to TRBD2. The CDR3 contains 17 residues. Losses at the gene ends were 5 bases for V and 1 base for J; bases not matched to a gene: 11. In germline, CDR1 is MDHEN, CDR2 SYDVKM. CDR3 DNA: TGTGCCAGCAGTGAAGAAGGAGCGGGGCTTTCCTACAATGAGCAGTTCTTC. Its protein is CASSEEGAGLSYNEQFF.

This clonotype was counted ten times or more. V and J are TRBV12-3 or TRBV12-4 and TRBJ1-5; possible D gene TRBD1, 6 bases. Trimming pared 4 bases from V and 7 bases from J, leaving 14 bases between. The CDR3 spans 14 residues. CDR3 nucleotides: TGTGCCAGCAGTTCCCACAGGGTGCGACAGCCCCAGCATTTT. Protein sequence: CASSSHRVRQPQHF.

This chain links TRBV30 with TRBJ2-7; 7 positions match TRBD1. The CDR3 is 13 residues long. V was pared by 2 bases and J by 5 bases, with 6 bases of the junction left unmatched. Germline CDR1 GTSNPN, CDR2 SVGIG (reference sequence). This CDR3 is CAWSSDRDHEQYF. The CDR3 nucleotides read TGTGCCTGGAGTTCAGACAGGGACCACGAGCAGTACTTC.

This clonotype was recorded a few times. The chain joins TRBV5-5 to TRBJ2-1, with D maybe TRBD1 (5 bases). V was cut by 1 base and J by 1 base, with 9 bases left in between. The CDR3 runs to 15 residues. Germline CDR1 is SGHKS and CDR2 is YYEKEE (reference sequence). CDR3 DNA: TGTGCCAGCAGCTTGCGCAGGGAATCCTACAATGAGCAGTTCTTC. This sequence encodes CASSLRRESYNEQFF. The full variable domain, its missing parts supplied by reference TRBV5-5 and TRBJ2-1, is DAGVTQSPTHLIKTRGQQVTLRCSPISGHKSVSWYQQVLGQGPQFIFQYYEKEERGRGNFPDRFSARQFPNYSSELNVNALLLGDSALYLCASSLRRESYNEQFFGPGTRLTVL.

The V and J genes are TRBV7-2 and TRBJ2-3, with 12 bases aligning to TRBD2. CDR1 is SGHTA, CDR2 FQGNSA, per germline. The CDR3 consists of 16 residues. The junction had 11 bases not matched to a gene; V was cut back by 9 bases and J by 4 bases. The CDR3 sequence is CASHFLLAGGADTQYF. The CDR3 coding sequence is TGTGCCAGTCACTTCCTACTAGCGGGGGGCGCAGATACGCAGTATTTT.

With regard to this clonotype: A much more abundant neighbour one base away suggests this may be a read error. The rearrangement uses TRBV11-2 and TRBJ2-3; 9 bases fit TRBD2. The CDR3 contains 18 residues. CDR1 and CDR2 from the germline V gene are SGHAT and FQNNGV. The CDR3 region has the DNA TGTACCAGCAGCGCCCCGGGACTAGCTAACCCCCACACAGATACGCAGTATTTT. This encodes CTSSAPGLANPHTDTQYF.

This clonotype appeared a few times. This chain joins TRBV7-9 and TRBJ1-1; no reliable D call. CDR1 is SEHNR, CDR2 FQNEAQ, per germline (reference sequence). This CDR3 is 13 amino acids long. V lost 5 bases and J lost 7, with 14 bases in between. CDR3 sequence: CASSPPRPGEAFF. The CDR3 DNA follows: TGTGCCAGCAGCCCGCCCAGACCCGGTGAAGCTTTCTTT.

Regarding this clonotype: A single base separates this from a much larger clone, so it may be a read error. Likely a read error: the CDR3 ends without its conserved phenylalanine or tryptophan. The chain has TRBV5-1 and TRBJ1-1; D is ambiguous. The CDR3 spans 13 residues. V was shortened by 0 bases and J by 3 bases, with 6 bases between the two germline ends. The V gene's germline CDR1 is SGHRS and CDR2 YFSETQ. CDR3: CASSLEEYTEAFL. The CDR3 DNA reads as TGCGCCAGCAGCTTGGAGGAGTACACTGAAGCTTTCCTT.

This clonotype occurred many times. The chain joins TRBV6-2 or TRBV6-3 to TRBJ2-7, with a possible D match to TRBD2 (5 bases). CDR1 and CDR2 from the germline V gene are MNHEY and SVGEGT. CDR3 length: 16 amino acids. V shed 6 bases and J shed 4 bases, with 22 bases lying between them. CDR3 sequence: CASSFGVSGSSYEQYF. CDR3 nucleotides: TGTGCCAGCAGCTTCGGCGTGTCGGGGTCGTCGTACGAGCAGTACTTC.

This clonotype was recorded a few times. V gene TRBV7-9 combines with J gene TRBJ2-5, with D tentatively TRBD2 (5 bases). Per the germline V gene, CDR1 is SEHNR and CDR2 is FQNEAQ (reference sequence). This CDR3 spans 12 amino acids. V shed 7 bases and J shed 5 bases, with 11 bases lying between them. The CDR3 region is CASTGLWETQYF. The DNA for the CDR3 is TGTGCCAGCACCGGACTTTGGGAGACCCAGTACTTC.

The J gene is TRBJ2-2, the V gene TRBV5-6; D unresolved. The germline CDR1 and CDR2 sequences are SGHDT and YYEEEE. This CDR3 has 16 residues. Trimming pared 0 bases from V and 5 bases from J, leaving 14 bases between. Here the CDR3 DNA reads TGTGCCAGCAGCTTGGGGAACGAGTTCTTGACCGGGGAGCTGTTTTTT. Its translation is CASSLGNEFLTGELFF.

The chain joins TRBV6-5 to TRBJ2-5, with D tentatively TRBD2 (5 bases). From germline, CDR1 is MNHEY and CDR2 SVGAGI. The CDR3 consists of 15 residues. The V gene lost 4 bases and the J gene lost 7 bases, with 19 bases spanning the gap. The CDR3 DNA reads TGTGCCAGCAGTTCGCCCTCGGGAAAGGTTGCGACCCAGTACTTC. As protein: CASSSPSGKVATQYF.

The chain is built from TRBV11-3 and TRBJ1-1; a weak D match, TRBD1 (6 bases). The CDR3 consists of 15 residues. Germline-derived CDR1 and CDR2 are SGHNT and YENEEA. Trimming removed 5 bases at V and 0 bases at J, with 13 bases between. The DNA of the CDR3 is TGTGCCAGCAGCGCAAGGACAGACATGAACACTGAAGCTTTCTTT. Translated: CASSARTDMNTEAFF.

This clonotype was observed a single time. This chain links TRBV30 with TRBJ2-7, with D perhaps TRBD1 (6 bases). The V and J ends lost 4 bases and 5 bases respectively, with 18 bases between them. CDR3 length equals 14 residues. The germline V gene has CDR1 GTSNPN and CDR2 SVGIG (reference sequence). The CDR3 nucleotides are TGTGCCTGGAAACGGGACACAAGAGGGAACGAGCAGTACTTC. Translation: CAWKRDTRGNEQYF.

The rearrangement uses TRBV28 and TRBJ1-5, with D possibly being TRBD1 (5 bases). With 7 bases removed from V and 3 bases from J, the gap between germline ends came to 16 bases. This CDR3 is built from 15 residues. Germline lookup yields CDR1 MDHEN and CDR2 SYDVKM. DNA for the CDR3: TGTGCCAGCATGGGGGTCGGGAATATCAATCAGCCCCAGCATTTT. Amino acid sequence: CASMGVGNINQPQHF.

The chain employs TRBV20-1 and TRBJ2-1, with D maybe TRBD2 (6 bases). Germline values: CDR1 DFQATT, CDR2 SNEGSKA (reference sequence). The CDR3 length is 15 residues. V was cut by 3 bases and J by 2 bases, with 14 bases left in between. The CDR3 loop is CSARRKTSPYNEQFF. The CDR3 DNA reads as TGCAGTGCTAGGAGGAAAACTAGCCCCTACAATGAGCAGTTCTTC.

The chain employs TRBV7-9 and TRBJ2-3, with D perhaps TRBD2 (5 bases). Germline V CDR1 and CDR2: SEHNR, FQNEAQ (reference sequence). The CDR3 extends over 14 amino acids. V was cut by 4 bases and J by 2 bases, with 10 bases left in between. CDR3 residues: CASSSPDSTDTQYF. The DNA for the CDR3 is TGTGCCAGCAGCTCTCCGGACTCCACAGATACGCAGTATTTT.

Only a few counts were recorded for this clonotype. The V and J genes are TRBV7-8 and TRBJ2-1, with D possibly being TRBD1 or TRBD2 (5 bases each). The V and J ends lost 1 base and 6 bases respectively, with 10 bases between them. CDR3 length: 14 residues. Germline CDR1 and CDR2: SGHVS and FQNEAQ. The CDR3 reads CASSLGGVLNEQFF. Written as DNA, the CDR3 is TGTGCCAGCAGCTTAGGAGGGGTACTCAATGAGCAGTTCTTC.

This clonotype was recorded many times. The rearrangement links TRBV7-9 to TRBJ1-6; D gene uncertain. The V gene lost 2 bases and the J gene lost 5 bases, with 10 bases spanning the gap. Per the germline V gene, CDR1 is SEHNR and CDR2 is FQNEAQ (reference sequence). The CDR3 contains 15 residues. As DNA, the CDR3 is TGTGCCAGCAGCTTATCACAGACTAATAATTCACCCCTCCACTTT. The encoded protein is CASSLSQTNNSPLHF. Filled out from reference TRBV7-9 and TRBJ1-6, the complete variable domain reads DTGVSQNPRHKITKRGQNVTFRCDPISEHNRLYWYRQTLGQGPEFLTYFQNEAQLEKSRLLSDRFSAERPKGSFSTLEIQRTEQGDSAMYLCASSLSQTNNSPLHFGNGTRLTVT.

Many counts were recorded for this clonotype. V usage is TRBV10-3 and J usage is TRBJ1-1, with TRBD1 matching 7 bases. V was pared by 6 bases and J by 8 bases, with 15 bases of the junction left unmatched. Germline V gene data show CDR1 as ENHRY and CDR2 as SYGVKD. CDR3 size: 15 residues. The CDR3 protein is CAISPGGTARGEAFF. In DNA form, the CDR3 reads TGTGCCATCAGCCCCGGAGGGACGGCCAGGGGGGAAGCTTTCTTT.

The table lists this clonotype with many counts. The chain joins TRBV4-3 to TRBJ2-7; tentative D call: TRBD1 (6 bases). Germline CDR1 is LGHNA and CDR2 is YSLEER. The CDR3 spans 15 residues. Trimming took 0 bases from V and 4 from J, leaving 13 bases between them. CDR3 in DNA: TGCGCCAGCAGCCAAGAACAGGGATGGGGATACGAGCAGTACTTC. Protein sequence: CASSQEQGWGYEQYF.

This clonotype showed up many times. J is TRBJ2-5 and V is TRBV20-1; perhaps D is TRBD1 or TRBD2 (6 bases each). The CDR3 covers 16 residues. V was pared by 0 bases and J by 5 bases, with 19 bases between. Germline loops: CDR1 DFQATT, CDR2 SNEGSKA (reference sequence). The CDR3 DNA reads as TGCAGTGCTAGAGACTCCTTACAGGGAGGAGGGGAGACCCAGTACTTC. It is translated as CSARDSLQGGGETQYF.

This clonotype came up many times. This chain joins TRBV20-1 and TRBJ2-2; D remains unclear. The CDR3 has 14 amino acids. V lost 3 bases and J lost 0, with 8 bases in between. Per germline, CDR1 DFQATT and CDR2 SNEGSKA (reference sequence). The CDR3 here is CSARDGSNTGELFF. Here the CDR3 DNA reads TGCAGTGCTAGGGACGGTTCGAACACCGGGGAGCTGTTTTTT.

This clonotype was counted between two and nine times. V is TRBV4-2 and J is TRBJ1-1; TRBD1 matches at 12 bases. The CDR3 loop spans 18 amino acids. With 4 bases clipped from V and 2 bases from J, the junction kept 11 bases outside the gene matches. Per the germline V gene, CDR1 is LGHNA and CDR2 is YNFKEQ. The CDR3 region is CASSPGWDRGRINTEAFF. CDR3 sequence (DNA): TGTGCCAGCAGCCCAGGGTGGGACAGGGGGCGTATCAACACTGAAGCTTTCTTT.

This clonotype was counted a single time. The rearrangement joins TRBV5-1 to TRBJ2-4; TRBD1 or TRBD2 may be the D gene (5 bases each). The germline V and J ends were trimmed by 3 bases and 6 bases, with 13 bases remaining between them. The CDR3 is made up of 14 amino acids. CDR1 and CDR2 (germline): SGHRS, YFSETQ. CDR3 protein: CASSSSGTSNIQYF. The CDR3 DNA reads TGCGCCAGCAGCTCTTCCGGGACCTCAAACATTCAGTACTTC.

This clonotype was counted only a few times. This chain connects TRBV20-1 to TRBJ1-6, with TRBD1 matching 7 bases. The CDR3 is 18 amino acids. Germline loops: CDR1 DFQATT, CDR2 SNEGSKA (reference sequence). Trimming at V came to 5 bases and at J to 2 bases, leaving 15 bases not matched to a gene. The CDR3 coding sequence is TGCAGTGCTTCCCCCCACAGGGGTGGCGTAACCTATAATTCACCCCTCCACTTT. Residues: CSASPHRGGVTYNSPLHF.